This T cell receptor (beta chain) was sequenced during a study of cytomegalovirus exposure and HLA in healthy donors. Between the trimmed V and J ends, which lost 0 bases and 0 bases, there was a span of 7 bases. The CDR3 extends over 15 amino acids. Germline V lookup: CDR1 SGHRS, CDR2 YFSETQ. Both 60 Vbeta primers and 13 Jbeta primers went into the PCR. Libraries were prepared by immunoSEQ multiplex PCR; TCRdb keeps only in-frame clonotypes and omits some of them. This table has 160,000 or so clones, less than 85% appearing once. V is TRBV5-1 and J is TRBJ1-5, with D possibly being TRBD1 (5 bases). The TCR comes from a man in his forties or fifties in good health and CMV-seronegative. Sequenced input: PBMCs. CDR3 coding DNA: TGCGCCAGCAGCTTGGAGGGGTATAGCAATCAGCCCCAGCATTTT. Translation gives CASSLEGYSNQPQHF.